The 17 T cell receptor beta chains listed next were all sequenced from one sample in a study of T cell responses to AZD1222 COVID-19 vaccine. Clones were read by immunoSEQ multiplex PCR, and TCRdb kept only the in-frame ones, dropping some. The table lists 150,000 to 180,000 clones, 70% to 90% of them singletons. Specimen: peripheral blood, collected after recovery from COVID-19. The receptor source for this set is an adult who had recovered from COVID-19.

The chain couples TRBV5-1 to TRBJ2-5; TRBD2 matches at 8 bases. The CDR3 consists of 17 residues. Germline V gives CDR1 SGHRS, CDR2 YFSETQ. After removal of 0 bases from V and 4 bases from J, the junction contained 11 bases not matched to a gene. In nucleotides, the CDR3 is TGCGCCAGCAGCTTGGGGGCTGGCGGGGGGCCGGGAGAGACCCAGTACTTC. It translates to CASSLGAGGGPGETQYF.

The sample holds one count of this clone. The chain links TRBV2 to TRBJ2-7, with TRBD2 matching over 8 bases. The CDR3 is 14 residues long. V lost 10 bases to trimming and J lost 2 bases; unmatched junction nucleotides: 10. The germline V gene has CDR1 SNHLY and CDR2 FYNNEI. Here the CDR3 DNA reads TGTGCCATCCCATCTAGCGGGCCTACCTACGAGCAGTACTTC. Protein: CAIPSSGPTYEQYF.

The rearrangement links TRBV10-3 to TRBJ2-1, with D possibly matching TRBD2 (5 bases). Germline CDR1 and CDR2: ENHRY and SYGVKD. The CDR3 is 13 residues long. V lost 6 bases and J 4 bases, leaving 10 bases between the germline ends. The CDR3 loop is CAIRGSEYNEQFF. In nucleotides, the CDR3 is TGTGCCATCAGGGGGAGTGAGTACAATGAGCAGTTCTTC.

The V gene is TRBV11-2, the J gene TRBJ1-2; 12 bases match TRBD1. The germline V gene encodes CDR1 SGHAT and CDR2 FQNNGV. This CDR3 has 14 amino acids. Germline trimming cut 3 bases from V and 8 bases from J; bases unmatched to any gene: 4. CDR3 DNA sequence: TGTGCCAGCAGCTTCGGGACAGGGGGCGAGGGCTACACCTTC. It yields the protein CASSFGTGGEGYTF.

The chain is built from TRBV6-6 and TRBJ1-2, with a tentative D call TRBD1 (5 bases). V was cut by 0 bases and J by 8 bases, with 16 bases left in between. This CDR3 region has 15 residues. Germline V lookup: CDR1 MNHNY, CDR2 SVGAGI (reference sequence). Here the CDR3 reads CASSYSQGRFDGYTF. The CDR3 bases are TGTGCCAGCAGTTACTCCCAGGGAAGATTTGACGGCTACACCTTC.

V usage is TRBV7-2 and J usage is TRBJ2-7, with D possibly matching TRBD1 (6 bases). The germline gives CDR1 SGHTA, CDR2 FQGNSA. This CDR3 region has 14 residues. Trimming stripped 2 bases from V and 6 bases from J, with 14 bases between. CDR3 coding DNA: TGTGCCAGCAGCTTAATGGGGGCAGTAGGCGAGCAGTACTTC. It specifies CASSLMGAVGEQYF.

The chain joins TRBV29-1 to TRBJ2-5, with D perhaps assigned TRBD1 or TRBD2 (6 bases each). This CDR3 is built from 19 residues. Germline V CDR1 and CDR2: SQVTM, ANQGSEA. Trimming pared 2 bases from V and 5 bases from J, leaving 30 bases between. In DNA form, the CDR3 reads TGCAGCGTTGAATCCGGGGGCGGGCGAGGGGAGGTAGGGATTGAGACCCAGTACTTC. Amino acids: CSVESGGGRGEVGIETQYF. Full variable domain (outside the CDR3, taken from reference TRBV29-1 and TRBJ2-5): SAVISQKPSRDICQRGTSLTIQCQVDSQVTMMFWYRQQPGQSLTLIATANQGSEATYESGFVIDKFPISRPNLTFSTLTVSNMSPEDSSIYLCSVESGGGRGEVGIETQYFGPGTRLLVL.

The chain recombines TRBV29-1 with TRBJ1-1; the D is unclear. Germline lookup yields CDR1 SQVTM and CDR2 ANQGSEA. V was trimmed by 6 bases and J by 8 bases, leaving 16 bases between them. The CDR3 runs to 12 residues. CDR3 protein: CSVSQLHGEAFF. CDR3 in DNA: TGCAGCGTCTCTCAGTTACACGGAGAAGCTTTCTTT.

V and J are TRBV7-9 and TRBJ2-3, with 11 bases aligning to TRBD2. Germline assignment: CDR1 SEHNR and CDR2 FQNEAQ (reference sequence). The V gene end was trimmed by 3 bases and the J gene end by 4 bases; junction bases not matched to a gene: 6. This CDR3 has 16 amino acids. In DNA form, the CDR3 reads TGTGCCAGCAGCTTGTCACTAGCGGGGGCGGCAGATACGCAGTATTTT. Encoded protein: CASSLSLAGAADTQYF.

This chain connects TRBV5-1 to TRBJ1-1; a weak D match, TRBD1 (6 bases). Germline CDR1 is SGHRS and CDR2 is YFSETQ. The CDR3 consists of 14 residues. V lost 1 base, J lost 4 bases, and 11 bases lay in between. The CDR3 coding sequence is TGCGCCAGCAGCTTGTCAGGGGTCGGCACTGAAGCTTTCTTT. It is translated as CASSLSGVGTEAFF. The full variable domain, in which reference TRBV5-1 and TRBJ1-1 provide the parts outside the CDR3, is KAGVTQTPRYLIKTRGQQVTLSCSPISGHRSVSWYQQTPGQGLQFLFEYFSETQRNKGNFPGRFSGRQFSNSRSEMNVSTLELGDSALYLCASSLSGVGTEAFFGQGTRLTVV.

CDR3 in DNA: TGTGCCAGCAGGACAGTGGAAGGCTACGAGCAGTACTTC. The encoded protein is CASRTVEGYEQYF. V usage is TRBV2 and J usage is TRBJ2-7; tentative D call: TRBD1 (5 bases). The germline V gene encodes CDR1 SNHLY and CDR2 FYNNEI. V lost 6 bases and J 3 bases, leaving 12 bases between the germline ends. This CDR3 is built from 13 residues.

The CDR3: CASNQVVDQPQHF. For the CDR3, the DNA is TGTGCCAGCAACCAAGTGGTCGATCAGCCCCAGCATTTT. The chain recombines TRBV2 with TRBJ1-5; D not resolved. The CDR3 runs to 13 residues. V was clipped by 7 bases and J by 5 bases, with 12 bases between them. Germline values: CDR1 SNHLY, CDR2 FYNNEI.

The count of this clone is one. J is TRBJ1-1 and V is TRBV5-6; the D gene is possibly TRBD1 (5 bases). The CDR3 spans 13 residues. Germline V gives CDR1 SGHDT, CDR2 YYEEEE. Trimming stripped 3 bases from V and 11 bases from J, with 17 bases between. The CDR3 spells CASSYNGGVVAFF. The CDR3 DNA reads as TGTGCCAGCAGCTACAATGGGGGGGTGGTGGCTTTCTTT.

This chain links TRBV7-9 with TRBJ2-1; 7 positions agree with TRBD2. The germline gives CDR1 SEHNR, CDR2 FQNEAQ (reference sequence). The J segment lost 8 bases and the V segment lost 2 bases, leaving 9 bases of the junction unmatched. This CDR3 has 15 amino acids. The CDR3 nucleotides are TGTGCCAGCAGCTTAAGCGGGGTAGGGGAGGATGAGCAGTTCTTC. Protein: CASSLSGVGEDEQFF.

CDR3 coding DNA: TGTGCCAGCAGTGACGGCTCTAGGCTGACTAGCGGGGGGTGGGGCACAGATACGCAGTATTTT. It encodes CASSDGSRLTSGGWGTDTQYF. The chain joins TRBV2 to TRBJ2-3, with 13 bases that match TRBD2. Germline V gene sequence: CDR1 SNHLY, CDR2 FYNNEI. After removal of 3 bases from V and 1 base from J, the junction contained 16 bases not matched to a gene. The length of the CDR3 is 21 residues.

For the CDR3, the DNA is TGTGCCAGCAGGGTAGCGGGGCTCCAGACCCAGTACTTC. It encodes CASRVAGLQTQYF. J is TRBJ2-5 and V is TRBV6-5; the match to TRBD2 covers 8 bases. This CDR3 has 13 amino acids. Trimming cost V 6 bases and J 6 bases; bases outside gene matches: 6. Germline assignment: CDR1 MNHEY and CDR2 SVGAGI.

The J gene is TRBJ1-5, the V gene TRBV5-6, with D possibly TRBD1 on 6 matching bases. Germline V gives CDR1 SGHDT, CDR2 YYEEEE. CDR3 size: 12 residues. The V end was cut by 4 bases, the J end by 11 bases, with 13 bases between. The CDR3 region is CASSRTDQTQHF. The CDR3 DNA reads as TGTGCCAGCAGCCGGACAGACCAGACCCAGCATTTT.